This T cell receptor (beta chain) was found in a study of blood T cells in healthy people across ages. General observations from the study: A roughly linear age-dependent decrease characterized TCR beta diversity per million T cells. A strong correlation was found between TCR beta diversity and the percentage of naive T cells.

The use of a sample-barcoded 5' primer and a J-beta primer mix characterized a second PCR of about 6 to 12 cycles. Every cDNA molecule carried a tag from a template-switch adaptor bearing 12 random nucleotides. TCRdb reprocessed the 5' RACE reads via MiXCR and lists one record per CDR3 protein. The data show hundreds of thousands of distinct CDR3 sequences, more than 25% seen once. This clonotype was picked up many times. As yet, its antigen is unknown. With 0 bases clipped from V and 0 bases from J, the junction kept 4 bases outside the gene matches. Per the germline V gene, CDR1 is SQVTM and CDR2 is ANQGSEA. This CDR3 spans 16 amino acids.

The source is a woman aged 80 or older in good health. This chain links TRBV29-1 with TRBJ2-3; 9 nucleotides align to TRBD1. Sequenced material: blood. The CDR3 spells CSVEDPGQGSTDTQYF. Here the CDR3 DNA reads TGCAGCGTTGAAGATCCGGGACAGGGTAGCACAGATACGCAGTATTTT.